A single sample is the source of the 7 T cell receptor beta chains below, sequenced in a study of CD8 T cells in ankylosing spondylitis. TCRdb re-analysed the 5' RACE reads in MiXCR, keeping a single row per CDR3 protein. The sample carries approximately 300,000 distinct CDR3 sequences, about a fifth recorded once. Material for sequencing was blood, either unsorted or a sorted T cell fraction (not recorded which). The receptors were gathered from a female donor with ankylosing spondylitis or in good health (not recorded which).

This clonotype showed up many times. The chain joins TRBV12-3 or TRBV12-4 to TRBJ1-6; D remains ambiguous. V lost 3 bases and J lost 9, with 9 bases in between. The CDR3 totals 13 residues. The CDR3 coding sequence is TGTGCCAGCAGTTTCGCGACACTTTCACCCCTCCACTTT. It translates to CASSFATLSPLHF.

V usage is TRBV12-3 or TRBV12-4 and J usage is TRBJ1-1; 8 bases map to TRBD1. This CDR3 comprises 14 residues. V lost 5 bases, J lost 3 bases, and 5 bases stayed unmatched. This chain's CDR3 is CASSTRGLYTEAFF. For the CDR3, the DNA is TGTGCCAGCAGTACCAGGGGGCTTTACACTGAAGCTTTCTTT.

Only a few counts were recorded for this clonotype. The genes are TRBV5-6 and TRBJ2-1; 7 bases align to TRBD1. CDR1 and CDR2 (germline): SGHDT, YYEEEE. Trimming removed 0 bases from V and 5 bases from J; junction bases left unmatched: 5. The CDR3 sequence is 15 residues long. CDR3 loop: CASSLVGDSDNEQFF. Written as DNA, the CDR3 is TGTGCCAGCAGCTTGGTCGGGGACAGCGACAATGAGCAGTTCTTC.

The chain carries TRBV15 and TRBJ1-6; D unresolved. Deletions cut 1 base from V and 4 bases from J, with 5 bases between. CDR1 and CDR2 from the germline V gene are LNHNV and YYDKDF (reference sequence). This CDR3 contains 14 residues. As DNA, the CDR3 is TGTGCCACCAGCAGAGTGGGGTATAATTCACCCCTCCACTTT. Translation: CATSRVGYNSPLHF. Drawing the rest from reference TRBV15 and TRBJ1-6, the complete variable domain is DAMVIQNPRYQVTQFGKPVTLSCSQTLNHNVMYWYQQKSSQAPKLLFHYYDKDFNNEADTPDNFQSRRPNTSFCFLDIRSPGLGDTAMYLCATSRVGYNSPLHFGNGTRLTVT.

The rearrangement links TRBV5-1 to TRBJ2-1; 12 nucleotides agree with TRBD2. CDR3 length: 18 residues. Germline loops: CDR1 SGHRS, CDR2 YFSETQ. V was clipped by 1 base and J by 6 bases; unmatched bases: 11. CDR3 amino acids: CASSLSLAGGFVGNEQFF. For the CDR3, the DNA is TGCGCCAGCAGCTTGTCCCTAGCGGGAGGGTTCGTGGGCAATGAGCAGTTCTTC. Using reference TRBV5-1 and TRBJ2-1 for the parts outside the CDR3, the full variable domain is KAGVTQTPRYLIKTRGQQVTLSCSPISGHRSVSWYQQTPGQGLQFLFEYFSETQRNKGNFPGRFSGRQFSNSRSEMNVSTLELGDSALYLCASSLSLAGGFVGNEQFFGPGTRLTVL.

At least ten counts were recorded for this clonotype. The V and J genes are TRBV12-3 or TRBV12-4 and TRBJ1-3; no reliable D call. The CDR3 spans 15 residues. V was pared by 3 bases and J by 0 bases, with 9 bases between. The CDR3 loop reads CASSFGVTSGNTIYF. CDR3 coding DNA: TGTGCCAGCAGTTTTGGGGTCACCTCTGGAAACACCATATATTTT.

This clonotype has only a few counts. The V and J genes are TRBV6-4 and TRBJ1-1; D not resolved. V was clipped by 0 bases and J by 0 bases, with 2 bases between them. CDR3 length: 13 amino acids. Germline-derived CDR1 and CDR2 are MRHNA and SNTAGT. The DNA for the CDR3 is TGTGCCAGCAGTGACTCTCTGAACACTGAAGCTTTCTTT. This encodes CASSDSLNTEAFF.